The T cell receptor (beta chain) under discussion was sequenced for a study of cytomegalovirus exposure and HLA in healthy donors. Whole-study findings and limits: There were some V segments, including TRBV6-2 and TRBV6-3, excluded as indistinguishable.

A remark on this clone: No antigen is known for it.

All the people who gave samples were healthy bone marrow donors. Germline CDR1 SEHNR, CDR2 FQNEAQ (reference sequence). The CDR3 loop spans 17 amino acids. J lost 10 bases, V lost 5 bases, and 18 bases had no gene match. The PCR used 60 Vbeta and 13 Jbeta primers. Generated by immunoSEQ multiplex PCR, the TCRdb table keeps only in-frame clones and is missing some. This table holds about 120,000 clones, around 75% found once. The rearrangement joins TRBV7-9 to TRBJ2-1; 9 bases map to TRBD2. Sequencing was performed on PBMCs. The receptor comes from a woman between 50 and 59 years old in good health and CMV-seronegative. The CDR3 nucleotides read TGTGCCAGCAGCACCGCGGGAGGGCCAAAGCTTTCGAAAGAGCAGTTCTTC. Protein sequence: CASSTAGGPKLSKEQFF.